These 14 T cell receptor beta chains were sequenced from one sample in a study of shared clonotypes between healthy human individuals. Only in-frame clones appear in the TCRdb table, and some are missing; sequencing was by immunoSEQ multiplex PCR. The sample holds 2 million to 2.5 million clones; 90% to 95% are singletons and the top ten take 1.7%. Terminally differentiated effector memory CD45RA+ cells were excluded from the naive CD8 cells, which were CD45RO-negative and positively selected for CCR7. Sequencing was performed on naive CD8+ T cells from PBMCs. The receptors here all came from a man younger than 30 in good health. Some clones in this sample may be carry-over from other donors' samples.

The V gene is TRBV28, the J gene TRBJ2-3; 8 nucleotides line up with TRBD2. The V and J ends lost 6 bases and 5 bases, in that order; junction bases with no gene match: 13. Germline CDR1 is MDHEN and CDR2 is SYDVKM. CDR3 size: 16 residues. CDR3 DNA sequence: TGTGCCAGCAGGGCCTTTGTTAGCGGGGTGGTAGATACGCAGTATTTT. Translated: CASRAFVSGVVDTQYF.

The CDR3 reads CASSEANRPGSNEQYF. The CDR3 DNA is TGTGCCAGCAGTGAAGCGAACAGGCCCGGAAGCAACGAGCAGTACTTC. This chain links TRBV6-1 with TRBJ2-7, with a weak D call TRBD1 (5 bases). The V and J ends lost 0 bases and 5 bases respectively, with 17 bases between them. This CDR3 comprises 16 residues. CDR1 is MNHNS and CDR2 is SASEGT in the germline V gene.

The J gene is TRBJ2-1, the V gene TRBV7-9; 7 nucleotides match TRBD1. CDR1 and CDR2 (germline): SEHNR, FQNEAQ (reference sequence). There are 13 residues in the CDR3. V shed 10 bases, J shed 6 bases, and the junction held 9 bases outside the gene matches. This CDR3 reads CAIDRDVGNEQFF. In nucleotides, the CDR3 is TGTGCCATAGACAGGGACGTTGGCAATGAGCAGTTCTTC.

This clone showed up just once. The chain has TRBV28 and TRBJ2-2; D is undetermined. V dropped 6 bases and J dropped 1 base, with 12 bases sitting between them. From germline, CDR1 is MDHEN and CDR2 SYDVKM. This CDR3 has 15 residues. The CDR3 bases are TGTGCCAGCAGGAGAGGCAGAGGGAACACCGGGGAGCTGTTTTTT. This encodes CASRRGRGNTGELFF.

V usage is TRBV27 and J usage is TRBJ1-1; 10 bases fit TRBD1. The CDR3 runs 15 residues. Unmatched junction bases numbered 6, after V lost 5 bases and J lost 3 bases. The germline CDR1 and CDR2 sequences are MNHEY and SMNVEV (reference sequence). This CDR3 is CASSLRTGGDTEAFF. The DNA of the CDR3 is TGTGCCAGCAGTCTAAGGACAGGGGGGGACACTGAAGCTTTCTTT.

This clone was seen only once. The V gene is TRBV5-3, the J gene TRBJ1-5, with 7 bases fitting TRBD1. TRBV5-3 is an open reading frame whose function is uncertain. V lost 5 bases and J lost 0; bases outside the gene matches: 5. CDR3 length: 15 amino acids. CDR3 nucleotide sequence: TGTGCCAGAAGTTGGGACAGTCTTAGCAATCAGCCCCAGCATTTT. Its protein product is CARSWDSLSNQPQHF.

This chain joins TRBV5-1 and TRBJ2-2; 10 bases map to TRBD2. V was pared by 3 bases and J by 5 bases, with 4 bases of the junction left unmatched. Germline V gives CDR1 SGHRS, CDR2 YFSETQ. The CDR3 totals 15 residues. Here the CDR3 reads CASSSTSGRTGELFF. In DNA, the CDR3 is TGCGCCAGCAGCTCGACTAGCGGGCGTACCGGGGAGCTGTTTTTT.

The chain's CDR3 is CASSVVPGNNEQFF. The DNA for the CDR3 is TGTGCCAGCAGCGTAGTTCCGGGGAACAATGAGCAGTTCTTC. The chain employs TRBV9 and TRBJ2-1, with a possible D match to TRBD2 (5 bases). Deletions cut 0 bases from V and 5 bases from J, with 9 bases between. Germline CDR1 SGDLS, CDR2 YYNGEE. The CDR3 sequence is 14 residues long. The variable domain in full, completed from reference TRBV9 and TRBJ2-1, reads DSGVTQTPKHLITATGQRVTLRCSPRSGDLSVYWYQQSLDQGLQFLIQYYNGEERAKGNILERFSAQQFPDLHSELNLSSLELGDSALYFCASSVVPGNNEQFFGPGTRLTVL.

In DNA, the CDR3 is TGTGCCAGTAGTGTAAAACCGGGACAGCCGAACTATGGCTACACCTTC. Translation gives CASSVKPGQPNYGYTF. The V call is TRBV19, the J call TRBJ1-2; TRBD1 aligns across 7 bases. The CDR3 sequence is 16 residues long. With 5 bases clipped from V and 2 bases from J, the junction kept 11 bases outside the gene matches. Germline CDR1 LNHDA, CDR2 SQIVND (reference sequence).

In DNA form, the CDR3 reads TGTGCCAGCAGCTTAGCCGTAGGGGGGCCAACTGAAGCTTTCTTT. Its protein product is CASSLAVGGPTEAFF. V gene TRBV7-9 combines with J gene TRBJ1-1; the D gene is possibly TRBD1 (6 bases). CDR3 length equals 15 residues. V was trimmed by 0 bases and J by 5 bases, leaving 13 bases between them. Germline V gives CDR1 SEHNR, CDR2 FQNEAQ (reference sequence).

As to this clone: The sample holds other DNA sequences that translate to the same CDR3. The J gene is TRBJ2-5, the V gene TRBV7-9, with D possibly TRBD1 on 6 matching bases. There are 14 residues in the CDR3. Trimming stripped 0 bases from V and 5 bases from J, with 10 bases between. CDR1 is SEHNR, CDR2 FQNEAQ, per germline (reference sequence). The CDR3 loop is CASSLAGGSETQYF. CDR3 in DNA: TGTGCCAGCAGCTTAGCAGGGGGATCGGAGACCCAGTACTTC.

V is TRBV28 and J is TRBJ2-1; 10 bases are shared with TRBD1. This CDR3 is 16 amino acids long. Losses at the gene ends were 5 bases for V and 0 bases for J; bases not matched to a gene: 4. The germline CDR1 and CDR2 sequences are MDHEN and SYDVKM. This chain's CDR3 is CASSDRGHSSYNEQFF. CDR3 nucleotides: TGTGCCAGCAGTGACAGGGGGCATAGCTCCTACAATGAGCAGTTCTTC.

CDR3 DNA sequence: TGTGCCAGTAGTCCACCGGACAGGGGGCGAAAGGAAGATGAAGCTTTCTTT. Protein sequence: CASSPPDRGRKEDEAFF. This chain connects TRBV19 to TRBJ1-1; TRBD1 matches at 11 bases. This CDR3 is 17 amino acids long. The germline CDR1 and CDR2 sequences are LNHDA and SQIVND (reference sequence). The V gene end was trimmed by 5 bases and the J gene end by 7 bases; junction bases not matched to a gene: 15.

V is TRBV5-6 and J is TRBJ2-7, with 8 bases matching TRBD2. The CDR3 runs 16 residues. Trimming took 0 bases from V and 7 from J; bases not matched to a gene: 12. Germline lookup yields CDR1 SGHDT and CDR2 YYEEEE. The CDR3 sequence is CASSLASRGGPGEQYF. Written as DNA, the CDR3 is TGTGCCAGCAGCTTGGCCTCCCGCGGGGGGCCCGGGGAGCAGTACTTC.